One and the same sample provided the 28 T cell receptor beta chains below, sequenced in a study of early T cells in non-severe SARS-CoV-2 infection. TCRdb independently ran MiXCR on the 5' RACE reads; one entry per CDR3 protein. The sample has 60,000 to 75,000 distinct CDR3 sequences; approximately 10% are singletons. Material for sequencing was whole blood. Receptors originate from an adult who was a healthcare worker with PCR-confirmed SARS-CoV-2 infection or an uninfected control (not recorded which).

In this sample, this clonotype turned up a few times. J is TRBJ2-5 and V is TRBV2; D unresolved. Germline V lookup: CDR1 SNHLY, CDR2 FYNNEI. Between the trimmed V and J ends, which lost 7 bases and 5 bases, there was a span of 11 bases. The CDR3 sequence is 12 residues long. CDR3 sequence: CASIWVSETQYF. CDR3 nucleotides: TGTGCCAGCATTTGGGTCAGTGAGACCCAGTACTTC.

There are many counts of this clonotype. The V gene is TRBV12-3 or TRBV12-4, the J gene TRBJ2-3; 7 bases are shared with TRBD1. The CDR3 sequence is 17 residues long. Losses at the gene ends were 5 bases for V and 3 bases for J; bases not matched to a gene: 14. CDR3 nucleotides: TGTGCCAGCAGTGTCCTAACAGGGGTTTCTTATACAGATACGCAGTATTTT. Amino acid sequence: CASSVLTGVSYTDTQYF.

This rearrangement joins TRBV4-2 to TRBJ2-3; TRBD2 matches 9 bases. The CDR3 has 17 amino acids. Germline assignment: CDR1 LGHNA and CDR2 YNFKEQ. J gave up 5 bases and V 0 bases, and 9 bases lay outside the gene matches. The CDR3 spells CASSQEDSGGPLDTQYF. In DNA form, the CDR3 reads TGTGCCAGCAGCCAAGAGGATAGCGGGGGACCACTAGATACGCAGTATTTT.

This clonotype came up a few times. The chain joins TRBV6-5 to TRBJ1-2; no clear D gene. The CDR3 spans 14 residues. V was cut by 3 bases and J by 5 bases, with 13 bases left in between. Germline CDR1 is MNHEY and CDR2 is SVGAGI. Written as DNA, the CDR3 is TGTGCCAGCAGTTATTTGGACGGGAGGTATGGCTACACCTTC. Translated: CASSYLDGRYGYTF.

The sample holds a few counts of this clonotype. This sequence joins TRBV21-1 and TRBJ1-2. TRBV21-1 is marked as a pseudogene. This CDR3 has 16 amino acids. The CDR3 sequence is CASSVLSGGYGYGYTF. The CDR3 coding sequence is TGTGCCAGCAGCGTCCTAAGCGGGGGATACGGCTATGGCTACACCTTC.

This clonotype occurred a few times. V gene TRBV7-9 combines with J gene TRBJ2-7; 10 bases are a match to TRBD2. Germline-derived CDR1 and CDR2 are SEHNR and FQNEAQ (reference sequence). The CDR3 is 14 residues long. V lost 6 bases to trimming and J lost 7 bases; unmatched junction nucleotides: 9. CDR3 coding DNA: TGTGCCAGCAGTGGGACTAGCGAACGACGAGAGCAGTACTTC. Its protein is CASSGTSERREQYF.

Concerning this clonotype itself: A much larger clone differs from this one at a single base, so this may be a read error. The chain recombines TRBV7-2 with TRBJ2-1; D not certain. Germline values: CDR1 SGHTA, CDR2 FQGNSA. The CDR3 covers 14 residues. CDR3 sequence (DNA): TGTGCCAGCAGCCCTCCCTGGCAGTACAATGAGCAGCTCTTC. Translating it yields CASSPPWQYNEQLF.

The sample holds many counts of this clonotype. V gene TRBV7-3 combines with J gene TRBJ2-2, with D unresolved. Per germline, CDR1 SGHTA and CDR2 FQGTGA. Between the trimmed V and J ends, which lost 2 bases and 0 bases, there was a span of 10 bases. This CDR3 comprises 16 residues. CDR3 loop: CASSLLPGSNTGELFF. CDR3 sequence (DNA): TGTGCCAGCAGCTTATTACCAGGCTCGAACACCGGGGAGCTGTTTTTT.

This clonotype was observed many times. This chain uses TRBV5-1 with TRBJ2-1; D is uncertain. The CDR3 spans 13 residues. V lost 4 bases and J lost 9, with 14 bases in between. Per germline, CDR1 SGHRS and CDR2 YFSETQ. The chain's CDR3 is CASSVTNLGEQFF. The DNA of the CDR3 is TGCGCCAGCAGCGTTACAAACCTTGGTGAGCAGTTCTTC.

This clonotype was picked up many times. This chain uses TRBV19 with TRBJ2-2, with 12 bases identical to TRBD1. J lost 6 bases, V lost 4 bases, and 6 bases had no gene match. Germline assignment: CDR1 LNHDA and CDR2 SQIVND (reference sequence). The CDR3 covers 16 residues. This CDR3 is CASSSGTGGAAGELFF. CDR3 sequence (DNA): TGTGCCAGTAGTAGCGGGACAGGGGGCGCCGCCGGGGAGCTGTTTTTT.

The table lists this clonotype with a count of one. This may stem from a read error, because a much larger clone lies one nucleotide away. The chain couples TRBV11-2 to TRBJ2-1; the match to TRBD2 covers 10 bases. CDR1 is SGHAT and CDR2 is FQNNGV in the germline V gene. This CDR3 has 21 residues. The CDR3 region is CASSPGIGGRVTSGRYIEQFF. Here the CDR3 DNA reads TGTGCCAGCAGCCCTGGGATCGGGGGGCGGGTGACTAGCGGGCGCTACATTGAGCAGTTCTTC.

The sample holds a few counts of this clonotype. The V gene is TRBV29-1, the J gene TRBJ2-6; TRBD2 might be the D (6 bases). The germline gives CDR1 SQVTM, CDR2 ANQGSEA. The CDR3 has 16 amino acids. V was trimmed by 5 bases and J by 1 base, leaving 15 bases between them. This CDR3 is CSVMDGGGSGANVLTF. Written as DNA, the CDR3 is TGCAGCGTTATGGACGGAGGAGGGTCTGGGGCCAACGTCCTGACTTTC.

There are a few counts of this clonotype. The CDR3 loop reads CASSAKQGTYEQYF. The CDR3 nucleotides read TGTGCCAGCAGCGCTAAACAGGGGACCTACGAGCAGTACTTC. The V gene is TRBV7-9, the J gene TRBJ2-7; TRBD1 matches 7 bases. The germline gives CDR1 SEHNR, CDR2 FQNEAQ (reference sequence). The CDR3 loop spans 14 amino acids. V shed 5 bases, J shed 2 bases, and the junction held 6 bases outside the gene matches. Filled out from reference TRBV7-9 and TRBJ2-7, the complete variable domain reads DTGVSQNPRHKITKRGQNVTFRCDPISEHNRLYWYRQTLGQGPEFLTYFQNEAQLEKSRLLSDRFSAERPKGSFSTLEIQRTEQGDSAMYLCASSAKQGTYEQYFGPGTRLTVT.

Note on this clonotype: This sequence may be a read error, since a much larger clone differs from it by one base. The V gene is TRBV6-2 or TRBV6-3, the J gene TRBJ2-1; D may be TRBD2 (6 bases). Trimming stripped 4 bases from V and 1 base from J, with 11 bases between. Germline V lookup: CDR1 MNHEY, CDR2 SVGEGT. This CDR3 has 15 amino acids. CDR3 sequence: CASSFGGGSYNEQFF. Written as DNA, the CDR3 is TGTGCCAGCAGTTTTGGCGGAGGGTCCTACAATGAGCAGTTCTTC.

This clonotype was recorded at least ten times. The chain is built from TRBV24-1 and TRBJ2-1; D is possibly TRBD1 (5 bases). V was cut by 4 bases and J by 8 bases, with 8 bases left in between. CDR3 length: 12 residues. Germline CDR1 KGHDR, CDR2 SFDVKD. CDR3 nucleotides: TGTGCCACCAGTGAAAGGGGTCATGAGCAGTTCTTC. Translating it yields CATSERGHEQFF.

About this clonotype: A much more abundant neighbour one base away suggests this may be a read error. The J gene is TRBJ1-6, the V gene TRBV29-1, with 7 bases aligning to TRBD1. Unmatched junction bases numbered 7, after V lost 6 bases and J lost 5 bases. Looked up from germline, CDR1 is SQVTM and CDR2 is ANQGSEA. The CDR3 sequence is 14 residues long. CDR3 nucleotide sequence: TGCAGCGTAAGGACAGGCGCCCATAATTCACCCCTCCACTTT. Protein sequence: CSVRTGAHNSPLHF.

This chain connects TRBV5-4 to TRBJ2-5; tentative D call: TRBD2 (8 bases). Per the germline V gene, CDR1 is SGHNT and CDR2 is YYREEE (reference sequence). CDR3 length: 15 residues. Trimming left V 3 bases short and J 5 bases short, with 17 bases between. The CDR3 DNA sequence: TGTGCCAGCAGCTCAGGGGGACTAGGTGACGAGACCCAGTACTTC. This gives the protein CASSSGGLGDETQYF.

This rearrangement joins TRBV20-1 to TRBJ2-1; unclear D gene. The CDR3 runs 12 residues. Germline V CDR1 and CDR2: DFQATT, SNEGSKA (reference sequence). Trimming removed 7 bases from V and 6 bases from J, with 13 bases in between. CDR3 residues: CSGLDSPNEQFF. CDR3 nucleotides: TGCAGTGGGCTAGACTCCCCCAATGAGCAGTTCTTC.

This clonotype was detected ten times or more. The chain couples TRBV20-1 to TRBJ1-2; D not certain. The CDR3 sequence is 14 residues long. V was shortened by 1 base and J by 1 base, with 10 bases between the two germline ends. Germline V gives CDR1 DFQATT, CDR2 SNEGSKA (reference sequence). The CDR3, as DNA: TGCAGTGCTAGAGTGGTAGGGAATAACTATGGCTACACCTTC. Protein sequence: CSARVVGNNYGYTF.

This clonotype occurred a few times. The rearrangement links TRBV16 to TRBJ2-7; TRBD2 aligns across 9 bases. CDR1 is KGHSY, CDR2 FQNENV, per germline. This CDR3 comprises 16 residues. The V and J ends lost 1 base and 2 bases, in that order; junction bases with no gene match: 6. This chain's CDR3 is CASSQLGGRATYEQYF. The DNA of the CDR3 is TGTGCCAGCAGCCAATTGGGCGGGAGGGCCACCTACGAGCAGTACTTC.

Only a few counts were recorded for this clonotype. The rearrangement links TRBV11-2 to TRBJ2-3; TRBD1 is a possible D gene (5 bases). Between the trimmed V and J ends, which lost 6 bases and 1 base, there was a span of 17 bases. CDR3 length: 16 amino acids. Germline CDR1 SGHAT, CDR2 FQNNGV. CDR3 bases: TGTGCCAGCAGTCAATTAAGGGGCTTGGGCACAGATACGCAGTATTTT. It is translated as CASSQLRGLGTDTQYF.

This clonotype showed up just a few times. The V and J genes are TRBV5-4 and TRBJ2-5, with D perhaps matching TRBD1 or TRBD2 (5 bases each). There are 13 residues in the CDR3. The ends were cut back, 6 bases at V and 1 base at J, with 10 bases in the middle. Germline-derived CDR1 and CDR2 are SGHNT and YYREEE (reference sequence). CDR3 in amino acids: CASTYGGQETQYF. The CDR3 DNA reads TGTGCCAGCACCTATGGGGGCCAAGAGACCCAGTACTTC.

This clonotype was seen a handful of times. The chain uses TRBV29-1 and TRBJ2-5; maybe TRBD1 (5 bases). V lost 6 bases, J lost 2 bases, and 10 bases lay in between. The CDR3 is 12 residues long. In germline, CDR1 is SQVTM, CDR2 ANQGSEA. CDR3 DNA: TGCAGCGTAAGGGGTCCACAAGAGACCCAGTACTTC. This codes for CSVRGPQETQYF.

A note on this clonotype: The junction departs from germline at one end; a sequencing error may be responsible. This sequence joins TRBV5-1 and TRBJ2-2; 12 bases line up with TRBD2. The CDR3 extends over 16 amino acids. Germline V CDR1 and CDR2: SGHRS, YFSETQ. The CDR3 loop is CASSLDPGLAGGVLFF. The CDR3 DNA reads as TGCGCCAGCAGCTTGGACCCGGGACTAGCGGGCGGGGTGCTGTTTTTT.

The J gene is TRBJ2-3, the V gene TRBV6-1; 8 bases are a match to TRBD1. The germline CDR1 and CDR2 sequences are MNHNS and SASEGT. The CDR3 covers 16 residues. With 8 bases clipped from V and 2 bases from J, the junction kept 12 bases outside the gene matches. The CDR3 sequence is CASVRAGTGYTDTQYF. CDR3 DNA: TGTGCCAGCGTCCGAGCCGGGACAGGTTACACAGATACGCAGTATTTT.

This clonotype was observed many times. The chain employs TRBV29-1 and TRBJ2-1; D not resolved. CDR1 SQVTM and CDR2 ANQGSEA come from the germline V gene. The V end lost 6 bases, the J end lost 6 bases, and 15 bases lay between the germline ends. The CDR3 is 13 residues long. The CDR3 loop is CSVNSKALNEQFF. CDR3 bases: TGCAGCGTGAATAGTAAGGCACTCAATGAGCAGTTCTTC.

This clonotype was counted ten times or more. The gene calls are TRBV6-6 and TRBJ2-7; D gene ambiguous. V was trimmed by 6 bases and J by 1 base, leaving 22 bases between them. The CDR3 is made up of 17 amino acids. The germline V gene encodes CDR1 MNHNY and CDR2 SVGAGI (reference sequence). The CDR3 region is CASSMPSFPRSSYEQYF. For the CDR3, the DNA is TGTGCCAGCAGCATGCCCTCGTTCCCAAGAAGTTCCTACGAGCAGTACTTC.

This clonotype has more than one count but fewer than ten. The CDR3 DNA reads as TGCAGTGCTAGCCTAGCTCCCCTAAGCGAGCAGTACTTC. Protein: CSASLAPLSEQYF. The V gene is TRBV20-1, the J gene TRBJ2-7, with a tentative D call TRBD2 (5 bases). CDR1 and CDR2 (germline): DFQATT, SNEGSKA (reference sequence). V was clipped by 3 bases and J by 6 bases, with 15 bases between them. The CDR3 is made up of 13 amino acids.